These 16 T cell receptor beta chains originate from one sample sequenced in a study of T cells in Graves' hyperthyroidism and ophthalmopathy. It was RNA transcripts that yielded the amplified TCR beta CDR3 regions. In the first-round RT-PCR of the TCR CDR3, the HTBI primer set was used. TCRdb fed the multiplex PCR reads into MiXCR, producing one record per CDR3 protein. The profile covers approximately 370,000 distinct CDR3 sequences, with about a sixth appearing a single time and around a third taken by the ten largest. Sequences were obtained from blood. Receptors were obtained from a woman aged 25 to 39 with Graves' hyperthyroidism that later progressed to Graves' ophthalmopathy.

V is TRBV7-9 and J is TRBJ2-2, with D maybe TRBD1 (6 bases). This CDR3 has 17 residues. CDR1 SEHNR and CDR2 FQNEAQ come from the germline V gene (reference sequence). Trimming stripped 1 base from V and 4 bases from J, with 16 bases between. The CDR3 here is CASSLVKWQGTTGELFF. The CDR3 bases are TGTGCCAGCAGCTTAGTAAAGTGGCAGGGGACCACCGGGGAGCTGTTTTTT.

Written as DNA, the CDR3 is TGCAGTGCCAAAACCGGGACAGGGAACACCGGGGAGCTGTTTTTT. Residues: CSAKTGTGNTGELFF. The chain carries TRBV20-1 and TRBJ2-2; 8 bases match TRBD1. Trimming took 6 bases from V and 1 from J; bases not matched to a gene: 7. Germline V gene sequence: CDR1 DFQATT, CDR2 SNEGSKA (reference sequence). The CDR3 length is 15 residues.

Only a few counts were recorded for this clonotype. Its ends do not fully match the called genes, so a read error is possible. The chain recombines TRBV28 with TRBJ2-7, with 7 bases fitting TRBD2. Germline CDR1 and CDR2: MDHEN and SYDVKM. The CDR3 contains 12 residues. The CDR3 sequence is CASSGGYYERYF. The CDR3 coding sequence is TGTGCCAGCAGCGGGGGGTACTACGAGCGGTACTTC.

This clonotype was observed at least ten times. V gene TRBV28 combines with J gene TRBJ1-2; D is ambiguous. The germline V gene has CDR1 MDHEN and CDR2 SYDVKM. CDR3 length: 14 residues. V was shortened by 3 bases and J by 1 base, with 9 bases between the two germline ends. The CDR3 reads CASSFETDNYGYTF. The CDR3, as DNA: TGTGCCAGCAGTTTCGAGACCGATAACTATGGCTACACCTTC.

The chain couples TRBV27 to TRBJ2-7; the match to TRBD1 covers 7 bases. Germline V lookup: CDR1 MNHEY, CDR2 SMNVEV (reference sequence). CDR3 length: 16 amino acids. V trimming: 2 bases; J trimming: 2 bases; junction bases outside the gene matches: 9. CDR3 loop: CASSLKPGQTTYEQYF. The CDR3 DNA sequence: TGTGCCAGCAGTTTAAAGCCGGGACAGACAACCTACGAGCAGTACTTC.

The V gene is TRBV19, the J gene TRBJ2-5; TRBD1 agrees at 9 bases. The length of the CDR3 is 15 residues. Germline CDR1 and CDR2: LNHDA and SQIVND (reference sequence). With 9 bases clipped from V and 5 bases from J, the junction kept 13 bases outside the gene matches. This CDR3 is CASSTGTGPAETQYF. The CDR3 coding sequence is TGTGCCAGCAGCACCGGGACAGGGCCTGCGGAGACCCAGTACTTC.

This clonotype was picked up many times. The chain links TRBV2 to TRBJ2-2; D unresolved. CDR3 length: 13 amino acids. Deletions cut 5 bases from V and 5 bases from J, with 9 bases between. Germline V gives CDR1 SNHLY, CDR2 FYNNEI. The CDR3: CASSSTLTGELFF. DNA of the CDR3: TGTGCCAGCAGTTCGACCTTGACCGGGGAGCTGTTTTTT.

The rearrangement links TRBV11-2 to TRBJ2-3; 7 nucleotides agree with TRBD1. After removal of 5 bases from V and 2 bases from J, the junction contained 10 bases not matched to a gene. Germline loops: CDR1 SGHAT, CDR2 FQNNGV. The CDR3 consists of 16 residues. The DNA of the CDR3 is TGTGCCAGCAGCCCCTCCGAGACAGGGTACACAGATACGCAGTATTTT. Translation gives CASSPSETGYTDTQYF.

This clonotype has only a few counts. This chain uses TRBV25-1 with TRBJ2-7, with 8 nucleotides matching TRBD1. Trimming took 2 bases from V and 0 from J; bases not matched to a gene: 3. Per germline, CDR1 MGHDK and CDR2 SYGVNS. This CDR3 is 15 amino acids long. The CDR3 region is CASSETGGSSYEQYF. The CDR3 DNA is TGTGCCAGCAGTGAAACAGGGGGGAGCTCCTACGAGCAGTACTTC.

A word on this clonotype: Just one base apart from a much larger clone, this may be a read error. Because it lacks the conserved phenylalanine or tryptophan at the end, this CDR3 is likely a read error. The rearrangement links TRBV10-3 to TRBJ1-1, with D unclear. In germline, CDR1 is ENHRY, CDR2 SYGVKD. The CDR3 is 15 residues long. The V gene lost 0 bases and the J gene lost 2 bases, with 10 bases spanning the gap. In DNA, the CDR3 is TGTGCCATCAGTGAGTCGACGCGGGGAAACACTGAAGCTTTCCTT. Protein product: CAISESTRGNTEAFL.

This clonotype was counted many times. CDR3 bases: TGTGCCAGCAGCCTGGCCGGGACTAGCGGGAGAAATGAGCAGTTCTTC. Amino acid sequence: CASSLAGTSGRNEQFF. The chain joins TRBV11-2 to TRBJ2-1, with 14 positions matching TRBD2. CDR3 length: 16 amino acids. Losses at the gene ends were 5 bases for V and 7 bases for J; bases not matched to a gene: 7. The germline V gene encodes CDR1 SGHAT and CDR2 FQNNGV. Full variable domain (remainder filled in from reference TRBV11-2 and TRBJ2-1): EAGVAQSPRYKIIEKRQSVAFWCNPISGHATLYWYQQILGQGPKLLIQFQNNGVVDDSQLPKDRFSAERLKGVDSTLKIQPAKLEDSAVYLCASSLAGTSGRNEQFFGPGTRLTVL.

The DNA for the CDR3 is TGTGCCAGCAGCTTAACCACAGGGGACTATGGCTACACCTTC. Protein: CASSLTTGDYGYTF. V and J are TRBV7-9 and TRBJ1-2, with 7 nucleotides matching TRBD1. V dropped 2 bases and J dropped 3; count of bases not matched to a gene: 3. The CDR3 consists of 14 residues. From germline, CDR1 is SEHNR and CDR2 FQNEAQ (reference sequence).

The chain couples TRBV5-5 to TRBJ2-7; 8 nucleotides agree with TRBD1. Germline-derived CDR1 and CDR2 are SGHKS and YYEKEE (reference sequence). The length of the CDR3 is 18 residues. The V and J ends lost 2 bases and 0 bases, in that order; junction bases with no gene match: 13. In DNA form, the CDR3 reads TGTGCCAGCAGCTTAGGCTCCCGTTGGACAGGGAACTCCTACGAGCAGTACTTC. Its translation is CASSLGSRWTGNSYEQYF.

This clonotype was seen many times. The chain uses TRBV9 and TRBJ2-3, with D hard to call. Trimming cost V 3 bases and J 2 bases, with 13 bases left between them. This CDR3 region has 15 residues. CDR1 SGDLS and CDR2 YYNGEE come from the germline V gene. CDR3 bases: TGTGCCAGCAGCGATAGTTCGGTTCACACAGATACGCAGTATTTT. Amino acid sequence: CASSDSSVHTDTQYF.

This clonotype appeared many times. The chain links TRBV5-1 to TRBJ1-1, with D possibly TRBD1 on 6 matching bases. Germline CDR1 reads SGHRS; CDR2 reads YFSETQ. The length of the CDR3 is 13 residues. Deletions cut 2 bases from V and 4 bases from J, with 9 bases between. As DNA, the CDR3 is TGCGCCAGCAGCTTCGGACAGTTCACTGAAGCTTTCTTT. Encoded protein: CASSFGQFTEAFF.

This clonotype was seen repeatedly, ten times or more. In nucleotides, the CDR3 is TGTGCCAGCTCACCAATGAGGGTTGATGAGACCCAGTACTTC. Amino acids: CASSPMRVDETQYF. This chain uses TRBV18 with TRBJ2-5; a possible D gene is TRBD2 (5 bases). The CDR3 totals 14 residues. Trimming took 2 bases from V and 5 from J, leaving 12 bases between them. CDR1 is KGHSH, CDR2 LQKENI, per germline.